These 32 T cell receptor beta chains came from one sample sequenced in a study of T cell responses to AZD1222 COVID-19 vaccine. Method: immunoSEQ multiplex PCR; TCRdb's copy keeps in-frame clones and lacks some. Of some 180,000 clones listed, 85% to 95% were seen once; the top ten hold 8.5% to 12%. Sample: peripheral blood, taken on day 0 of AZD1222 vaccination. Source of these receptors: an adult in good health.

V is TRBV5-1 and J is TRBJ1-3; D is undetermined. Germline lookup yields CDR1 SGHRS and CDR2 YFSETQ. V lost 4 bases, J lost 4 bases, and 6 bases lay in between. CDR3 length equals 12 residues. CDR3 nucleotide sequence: TGCGCCAGCAGCCCAGACGGAAACACCATATATTTT. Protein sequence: CASSPDGNTIYF.

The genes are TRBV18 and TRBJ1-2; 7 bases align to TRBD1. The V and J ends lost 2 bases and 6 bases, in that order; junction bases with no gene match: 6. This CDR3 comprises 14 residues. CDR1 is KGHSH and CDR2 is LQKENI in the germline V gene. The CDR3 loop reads CASSPTGVSDGYTF. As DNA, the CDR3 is TGTGCCAGCTCACCAACAGGGGTTAGCGATGGCTACACCTTC.

CDR3 DNA: TGTGCCAGCAGTACTTACAATGAGCAGTTCTTC. This codes for CASSTYNEQFF. The rearrangement joins TRBV12-3 or TRBV12-4 to TRBJ2-1; no definite D call. V gave up 5 bases and J gave up 4 bases, with 3 bases separating them. The CDR3 is 11 residues long.

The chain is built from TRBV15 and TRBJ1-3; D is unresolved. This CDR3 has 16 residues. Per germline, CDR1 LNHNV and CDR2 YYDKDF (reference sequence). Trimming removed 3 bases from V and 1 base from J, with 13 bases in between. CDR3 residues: CATSRGLASSGNTIYF. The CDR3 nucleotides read TGTGCCACCAGCAGGGGGTTGGCGAGTTCTGGAAACACCATATATTTT.

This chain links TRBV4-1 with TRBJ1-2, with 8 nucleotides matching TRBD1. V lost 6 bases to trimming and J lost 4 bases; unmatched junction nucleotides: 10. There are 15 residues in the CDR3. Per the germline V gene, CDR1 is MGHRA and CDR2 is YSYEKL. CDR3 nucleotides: TGCGCCAGCAGACCCGGGACAGGAGATATCTATGGCTACACCTTC. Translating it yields CASRPGTGDIYGYTF.

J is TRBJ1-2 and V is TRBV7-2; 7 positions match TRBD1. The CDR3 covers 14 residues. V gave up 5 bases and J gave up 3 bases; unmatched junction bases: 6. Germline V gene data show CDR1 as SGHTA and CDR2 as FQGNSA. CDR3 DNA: TGTGCCAGCAGCGCTACAGGGGCCGACTATGGCTACACCTTC. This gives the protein CASSATGADYGYTF.

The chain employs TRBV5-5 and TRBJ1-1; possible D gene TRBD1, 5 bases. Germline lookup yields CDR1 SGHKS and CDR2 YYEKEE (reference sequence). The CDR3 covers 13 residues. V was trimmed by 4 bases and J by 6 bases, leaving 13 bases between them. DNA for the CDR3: TGTGCCAGCAGCCCTGGGGGGGAACCTGAAGCTTTCTTT. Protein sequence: CASSPGGEPEAFF.

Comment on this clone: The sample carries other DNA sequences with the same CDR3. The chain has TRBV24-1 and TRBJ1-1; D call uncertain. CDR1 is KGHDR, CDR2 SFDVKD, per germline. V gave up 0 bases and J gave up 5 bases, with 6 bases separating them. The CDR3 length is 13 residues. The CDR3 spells CATSDLRGTEAFF. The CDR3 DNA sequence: TGTGCCACCAGTGATTTGCGGGGAACTGAAGCTTTCTTT.

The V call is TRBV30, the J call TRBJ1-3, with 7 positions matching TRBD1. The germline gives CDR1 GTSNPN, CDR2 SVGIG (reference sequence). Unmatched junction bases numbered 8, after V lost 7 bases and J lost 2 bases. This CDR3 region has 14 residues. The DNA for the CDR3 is TGTGCCTTTGAGGGGGCAGGAGCTGGAAACACCATATATTTT. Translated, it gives CAFEGAGAGNTIYF.

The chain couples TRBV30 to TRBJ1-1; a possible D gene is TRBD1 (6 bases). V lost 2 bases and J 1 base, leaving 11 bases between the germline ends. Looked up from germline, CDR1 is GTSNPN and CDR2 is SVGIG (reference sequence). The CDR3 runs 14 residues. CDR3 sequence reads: CAWSRGGSNTEAFF. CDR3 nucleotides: TGTGCCTGGAGTAGAGGGGGTTCGAACACTGAAGCTTTCTTT.

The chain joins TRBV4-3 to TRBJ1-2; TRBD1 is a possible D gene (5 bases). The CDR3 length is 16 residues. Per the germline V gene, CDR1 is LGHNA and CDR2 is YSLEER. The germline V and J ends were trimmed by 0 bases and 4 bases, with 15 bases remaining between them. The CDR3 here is CASSQDWDWGSYGYTF. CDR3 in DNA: TGCGCCAGCAGCCAAGATTGGGACTGGGGTAGCTATGGCTACACCTTC.

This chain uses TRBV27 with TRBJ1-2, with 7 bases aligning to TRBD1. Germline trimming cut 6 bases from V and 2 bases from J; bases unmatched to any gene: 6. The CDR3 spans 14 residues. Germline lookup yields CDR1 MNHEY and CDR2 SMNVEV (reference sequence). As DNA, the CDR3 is TGTGCCAGCAGCATGGGGGGACAGAACTATGGCTACACCTTC. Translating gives CASSMGGQNYGYTF.

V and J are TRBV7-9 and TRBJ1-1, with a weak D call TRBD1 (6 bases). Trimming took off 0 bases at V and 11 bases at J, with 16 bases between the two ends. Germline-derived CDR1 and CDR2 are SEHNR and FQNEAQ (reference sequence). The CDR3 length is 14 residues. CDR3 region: CASSLAELRGKAFF. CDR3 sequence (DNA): TGTGCCAGCAGCTTAGCCGAATTGAGGGGGAAGGCTTTCTTT.

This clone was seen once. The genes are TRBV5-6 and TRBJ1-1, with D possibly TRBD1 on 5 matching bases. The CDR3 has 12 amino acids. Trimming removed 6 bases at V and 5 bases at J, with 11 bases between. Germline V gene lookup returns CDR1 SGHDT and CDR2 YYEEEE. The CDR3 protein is CASTRGTTEAFF. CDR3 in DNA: TGTGCCAGCACCCGCGGGACTACTGAAGCTTTCTTT.

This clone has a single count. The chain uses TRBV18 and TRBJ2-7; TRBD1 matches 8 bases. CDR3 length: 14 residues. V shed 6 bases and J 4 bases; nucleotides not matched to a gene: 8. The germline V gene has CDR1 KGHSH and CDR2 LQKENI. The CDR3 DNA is TGTGCCAGCTCGGCCGGGACAGGACCTTACGAGCAGTACGTC. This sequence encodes CASSAGTGPYEQYV.

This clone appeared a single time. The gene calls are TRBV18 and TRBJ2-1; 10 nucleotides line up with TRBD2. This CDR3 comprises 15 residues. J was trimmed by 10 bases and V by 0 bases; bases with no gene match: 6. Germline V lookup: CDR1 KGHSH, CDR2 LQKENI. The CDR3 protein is CASSPPQREGREQFF. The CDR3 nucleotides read TGTGCCAGCTCACCACCCCAGCGGGAGGGAAGGGAGCAGTTCTTC.

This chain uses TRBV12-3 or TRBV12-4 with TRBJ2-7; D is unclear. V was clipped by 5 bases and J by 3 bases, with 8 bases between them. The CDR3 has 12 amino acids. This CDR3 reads CASSRQIYEQYF. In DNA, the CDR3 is TGTGCCAGCAGTAGGCAGATCTACGAGCAGTACTTC.

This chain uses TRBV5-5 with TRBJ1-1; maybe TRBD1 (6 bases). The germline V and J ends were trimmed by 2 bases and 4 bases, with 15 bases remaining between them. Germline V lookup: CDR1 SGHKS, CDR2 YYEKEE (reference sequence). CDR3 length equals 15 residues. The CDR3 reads CASSFQNRVGTEAFF. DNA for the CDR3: TGTGCCAGCAGCTTCCAAAACAGGGTGGGCACTGAAGCTTTCTTT.

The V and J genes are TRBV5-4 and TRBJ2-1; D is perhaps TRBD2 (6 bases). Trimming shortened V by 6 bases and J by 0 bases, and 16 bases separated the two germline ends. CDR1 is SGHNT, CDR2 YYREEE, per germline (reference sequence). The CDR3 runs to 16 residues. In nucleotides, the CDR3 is TGTGCCAGCACGCCGGGACTTCTATTCTCCTACAATGAGCAGTTCTTC. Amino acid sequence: CASTPGLLFSYNEQFF.

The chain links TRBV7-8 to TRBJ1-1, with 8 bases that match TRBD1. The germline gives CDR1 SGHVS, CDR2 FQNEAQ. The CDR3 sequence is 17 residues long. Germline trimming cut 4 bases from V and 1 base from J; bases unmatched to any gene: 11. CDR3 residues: CASSSPRRTGRNTEAFF. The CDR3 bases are TGTGCCAGCAGCTCACCACGCAGGACAGGGAGGAACACTGAAGCTTTCTTT.

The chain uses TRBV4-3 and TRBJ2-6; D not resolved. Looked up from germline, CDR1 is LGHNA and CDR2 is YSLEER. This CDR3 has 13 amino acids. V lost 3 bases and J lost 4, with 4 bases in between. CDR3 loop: CASSQAGANVLTF. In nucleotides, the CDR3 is TGCGCCAGCAGCCAGGCGGGGGCCAACGTCCTGACTTTC.

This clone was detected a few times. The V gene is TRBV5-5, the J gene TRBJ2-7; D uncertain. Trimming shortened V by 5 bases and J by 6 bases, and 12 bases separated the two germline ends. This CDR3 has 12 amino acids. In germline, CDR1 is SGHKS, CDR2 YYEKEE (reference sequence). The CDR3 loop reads CASSSLASEQYF. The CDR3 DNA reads TGTGCCAGCAGTTCCTTAGCAAGCGAGCAGTACTTC.

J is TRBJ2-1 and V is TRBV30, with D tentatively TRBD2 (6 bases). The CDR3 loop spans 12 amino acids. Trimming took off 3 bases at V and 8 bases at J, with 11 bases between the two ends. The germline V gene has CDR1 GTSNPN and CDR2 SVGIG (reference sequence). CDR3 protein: CAWRRLDHEQFF. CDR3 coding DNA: TGTGCCTGGAGAAGACTAGACCATGAGCAGTTCTTC. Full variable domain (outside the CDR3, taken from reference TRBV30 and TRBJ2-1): SQTIHQWPATLVQPVGSPLSLECTVEGTSNPNLYWYRQAAGRGLQLLFYSVGIGQISSEVPQNLSASRPQDRQFILSSKKLLLSDSGFYLCAWRRLDHEQFFGPGTRLTVL.

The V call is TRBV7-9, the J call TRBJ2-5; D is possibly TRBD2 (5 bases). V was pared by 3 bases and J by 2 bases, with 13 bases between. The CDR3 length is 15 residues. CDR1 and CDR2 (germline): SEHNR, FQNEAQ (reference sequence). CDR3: CASSLTGLSQETQYF. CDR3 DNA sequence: TGTGCCAGCAGCTTGACTGGACTGTCACAAGAGACCCAGTACTTC.

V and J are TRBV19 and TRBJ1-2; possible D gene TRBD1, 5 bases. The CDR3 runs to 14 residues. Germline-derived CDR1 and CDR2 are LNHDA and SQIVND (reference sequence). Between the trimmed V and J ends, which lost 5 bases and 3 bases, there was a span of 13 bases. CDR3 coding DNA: TGTGCCAGTAGTTTCACCGTCAGGGACTATGGCTACACCTTC. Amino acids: CASSFTVRDYGYTF.

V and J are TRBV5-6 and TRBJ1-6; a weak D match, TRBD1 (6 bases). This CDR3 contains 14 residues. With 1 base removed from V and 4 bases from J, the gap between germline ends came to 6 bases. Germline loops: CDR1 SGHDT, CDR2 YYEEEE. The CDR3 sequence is CASSLQGYNSPLHF. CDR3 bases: TGTGCCAGCAGCTTGCAGGGGTATAATTCACCCCTCCACTTT.

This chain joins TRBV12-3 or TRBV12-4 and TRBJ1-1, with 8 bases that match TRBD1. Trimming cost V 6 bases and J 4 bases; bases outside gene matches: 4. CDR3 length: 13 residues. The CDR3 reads CASSFQGATEAFF. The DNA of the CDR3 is TGTGCCAGCAGCTTCCAGGGGGCCACTGAAGCTTTCTTT.

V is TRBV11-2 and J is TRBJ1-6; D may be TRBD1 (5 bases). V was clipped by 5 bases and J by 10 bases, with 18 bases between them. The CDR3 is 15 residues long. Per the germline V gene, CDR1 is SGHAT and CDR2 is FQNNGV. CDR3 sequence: CASSDREGRESPLHF. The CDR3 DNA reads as TGTGCCAGCAGCGACAGAGAGGGCCGGGAGTCACCCCTCCACTTT.

CDR3 DNA: TGTGCCAGCGCCGCCCAGGGCTATGGCTACACCTTC. Amino acids: CASAAQGYGYTF. V and J are TRBV7-9 and TRBJ1-2, with a tentative D call TRBD1 (5 bases). The CDR3 consists of 12 residues. Trimming pared 8 bases from V and 4 bases from J, leaving 11 bases between. Germline V CDR1 and CDR2: SEHNR, FQNEAQ (reference sequence).

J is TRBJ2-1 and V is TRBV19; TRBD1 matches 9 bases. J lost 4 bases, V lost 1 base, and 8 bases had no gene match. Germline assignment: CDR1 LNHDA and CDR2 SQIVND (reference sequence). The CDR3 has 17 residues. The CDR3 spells CASSIVRTGTGYNEQFF. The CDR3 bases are TGTGCCAGTAGTATAGTCAGGACCGGGACAGGGTACAATGAGCAGTTCTTC.

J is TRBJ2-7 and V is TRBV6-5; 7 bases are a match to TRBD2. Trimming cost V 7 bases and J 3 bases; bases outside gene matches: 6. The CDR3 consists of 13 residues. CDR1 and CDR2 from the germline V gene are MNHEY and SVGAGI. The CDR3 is CASKGGSYYEQYF. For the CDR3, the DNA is TGTGCCAGCAAGGGCGGGAGTTACTACGAGCAGTACTTC.

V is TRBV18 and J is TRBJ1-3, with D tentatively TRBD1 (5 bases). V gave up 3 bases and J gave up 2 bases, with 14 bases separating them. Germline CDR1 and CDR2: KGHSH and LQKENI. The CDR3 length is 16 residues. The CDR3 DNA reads TGTGCCAGCTCACCGGTTCTAGGGACTACTGGAAACACCATATATTTT. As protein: CASSPVLGTTGNTIYF. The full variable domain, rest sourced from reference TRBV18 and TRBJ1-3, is NAGVMQNPRHLVRRRGQEARLRCSPMKGHSHVYWYRQLPEEGLKFMVYLQKENIIDESGMPKERFSAEFPKEGPSILRIQQVVRGDSAAYFCASSPVLGTTGNTIYFGEGSWLTVV.